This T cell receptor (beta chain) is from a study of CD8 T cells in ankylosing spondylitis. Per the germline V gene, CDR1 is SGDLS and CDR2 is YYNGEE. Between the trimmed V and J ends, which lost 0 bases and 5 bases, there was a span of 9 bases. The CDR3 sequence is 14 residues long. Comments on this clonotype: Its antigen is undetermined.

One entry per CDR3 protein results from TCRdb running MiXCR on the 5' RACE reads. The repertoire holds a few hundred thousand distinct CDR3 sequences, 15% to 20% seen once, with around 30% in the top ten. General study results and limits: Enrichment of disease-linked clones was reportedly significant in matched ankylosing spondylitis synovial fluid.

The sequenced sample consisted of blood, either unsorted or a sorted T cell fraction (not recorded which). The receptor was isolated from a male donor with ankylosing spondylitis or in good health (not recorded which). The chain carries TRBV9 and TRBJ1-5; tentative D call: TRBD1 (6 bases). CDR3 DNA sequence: TGTGCCAGCAGCGTAGGGGGGGCGGATCAGCCCCAGCATTTT. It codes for CASSVGGADQPQHF. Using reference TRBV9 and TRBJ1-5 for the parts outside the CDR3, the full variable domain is DSGVTQTPKHLITATGQRVTLRCSPRSGDLSVYWYQQSLDQGLQFLIQYYNGEERAKGNILERFSAQQFPDLHSELNLSSLELGDSALYFCASSVGGADQPQHFGDGTRLSIL.